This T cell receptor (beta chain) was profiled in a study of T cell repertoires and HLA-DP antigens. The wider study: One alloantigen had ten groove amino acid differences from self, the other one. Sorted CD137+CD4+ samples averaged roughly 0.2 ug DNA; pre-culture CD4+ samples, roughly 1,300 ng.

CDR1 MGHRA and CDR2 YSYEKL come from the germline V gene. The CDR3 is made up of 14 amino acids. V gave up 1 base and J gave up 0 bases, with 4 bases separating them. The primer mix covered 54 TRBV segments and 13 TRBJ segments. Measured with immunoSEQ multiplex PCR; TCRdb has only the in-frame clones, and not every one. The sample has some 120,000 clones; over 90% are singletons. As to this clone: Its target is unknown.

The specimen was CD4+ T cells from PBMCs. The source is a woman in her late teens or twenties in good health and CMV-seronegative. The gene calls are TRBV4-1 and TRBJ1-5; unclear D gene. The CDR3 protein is CASSQVTSNQPQHF. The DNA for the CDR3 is TGCGCCAGCAGCCAAGTAACTAGCAATCAGCCCCAGCATTTT.